The rows below give T cell receptor beta chains drawn from one sample of a study of blood T cell repertoires in COVID-19. Here immunoSEQ multiplex PCR was the method, and the copy in TCRdb shows in-frame clones only, minus some. There are about 190,000 clones in the sample; around 80% occur only once, and 9.5% to 15% lies in the top ten. Material: peripheral blood. The receptors originated from a woman in her fifties or sixties with acute or convalescent COVID-19. Each CDR3 is given with its conserved first and last residue.

TRBJ2-1,TRBV11-2,CASRRTGGSNEQFF
TRBJ2-7,TRBV7-8,CASSLDRVAYEQYF
TRBJ2-7,TRBV27,CASRATGGSGAYEQYF
TRBJ1-1,TRBV4-1,CASSLGGGTEAFF
TRBJ1-1,TRBV7-2,CASIPDRLNTEAFF
TRBJ1-1,TRBV19,CASSYGRNTEAFF
TRBJ1-1,TRBV4-3,CASSQAQGAGTEAFF
TRBJ1-6,TRBV6-5,CASSPQGAGGSPLHF
TRBJ2-7,TRBV30,CAWTGVAGSEQYF
TRBJ2-7,TRBV5-1,CASRQGTYAYEQYF
TRBJ2-2,TRBV21-1,CASSKDRVTGELFF
TRBJ2-7,TRBV28,CASRSGLARYEQYF
TRBJ1-2,TRBV7-9,CASSPGGYYGYTF
TRBJ1-5,TRBV28,CASRGTGLLGQPQHF
TRBJ2-7,TRBV5-1,CASSGGQTYEQYF
TRBJ2-7,TRBV18,CASSLNRAGGEQYF
TRBJ1-1,TRBV5-1,CASSLEGTGRNTEAFF
TRBJ2-7,TRBV19,CASSKAGSYEQYF
TRBJ2-1,TRBV28,CASRDSNSEQFF
TRBJ1-1,TRBV5-5,CASSSVGIRGQEMGRISAFF
TRBJ2-7,TRBV6-2/TRBV6-3,CASSYSLSYEQYF
TRBJ2-4,TRBV6-1,CASSGTTGGGKNIQYF
TRBJ1-5,TRBV2,CASSADRGHQPQHF
TRBJ2-7,TRBV6-2/TRBV6-3,CASSRTYEQYF
TRBJ2-7,TRBV2,CASTPGQGTYEQYF
TRBJ2-2,TRBV19,CASSIGFGQGGGELFF
TRBJ2-1,TRBV24-1,CATSVEAGAGNEQFF
TRBJ1-1,TRBV14,CASSQLQGAEAFF
TRBJ1-3,TRBV6-5,CASSVDRGGDTIYF
TRBJ2-5,TRBV29-1,CSVYSLTSDSQETQYF
TRBJ1-1,TRBV19,CASSARTGNTEAFF
TRBJ1-4,TRBV28,CASSLTGDILFF
TRBJ1-4,TRBV9,CASSPGTGRGEKLFF
TRBJ2-1,TRBV7-2,CASSLAGLGGNEQFF
TRBJ1-1,TRBV5-1,CASSFDRGNTEAFF
TRBJ1-1,TRBV7-2,CASSFQGGNTEAFF
TRBJ1-2,TRBV3-1/TRBV3-2,CASSPFPTAFRGYTF
TRBJ2-7,TRBV19,CASRLRTESSYEQYF
TRBJ2-1,TRBV28,CASSYPGLADNEQFF
TRBJ2-1,TRBV5-1,CASSSLTSGLHNEQFF
TRBJ1-5,TRBV2,CASRPTGGRQPQHF
TRBJ2-7,TRBV11-3,CASSPGQGAFDEQYF
TRBJ1-2,TRBV24-1,CATSEEGRYGYTF
TRBJ2-2,TRBV6-4,CASTEQAGIRSGELFF
TRBJ2-1,TRBV11-2,CASSYEGASYNEQFF
TRBJ2-3,TRBV7-2,CASSFSASGTSTDTQYF
TRBJ2-7,TRBV6-5,CASRRRRDSEYEQYF
TRBJ1-4,TRBV7-8,CVGGGIEKLFF
TRBJ2-5,TRBV5-4,CASSSGQGALAMETQYF
TRBJ1-2,TRBV28,CASTLYSGGSGGYTF